The entry that follows covers one T cell receptor beta chain sequence. The record originates from a study of blood T cell repertoires in COVID-19. Across the study: T cells, B-cell-depleted T cells, or PBMCs supplied cDNA or gDNA.

The CDR3 runs to 14 residues. Germline V CDR1 and CDR2: MDHEN, SYDVKM. With 1 base removed from V and 2 bases from J, the gap between germline ends came to 8 bases. Original processing notes: Cell counts per sample came from amplifying reference gene primers. Libraries were prepared by immunoSEQ multiplex PCR; TCRdb keeps only in-frame clonotypes and omits some of them. That table gives V, J and clone size, and the DNA gave D and trimming. The data hold about 86,000 clones, with over 80% observed a single time. The genes are TRBV28 and TRBJ2-5; D is uncertain. Sequenced sample: peripheral blood. This receptor was identified in a woman over 75 with active or convalescent COVID-19. CDR3 in DNA: TGTGCCAGCAGTTTATCAGTCAGACAAGAGACCCAGTACTTC. Residues: CASSLSVRQETQYF.